This record looks at one T cell receptor (beta chain) sequence and its context. The antigen remains unidentified. This entry belongs to a study of somatic mutations in cytotoxic T cells in rheumatoid arthritis. Study overall: Patients had 25 to 30 ml EDTA blood drawn right after diagnosis, before any treatment. Whole-study results and caveats: The largest CD8+ clone made up over 20% of CD8+ cells in 8 of 65 patients.

Data came from immunoSEQ multiplex PCR; TCRdb stores just in-frame clones and leaves some out. The sample lists fewer than 20,000 clones, almost 85% occurring once. This TCR came from an adult with rheumatoid arthritis. The sample comprised CD8+ T cells sorted from blood.

CDR3 nucleotide sequence: TGTGCCAGCAGTTACTCCGACAGGTCGGCCACCATATATTTT. Translated, it gives CASSYSDRSATIYF. The gene calls are TRBV6-5 and TRBJ1-3, with a tentative D call TRBD1 (6 bases). V lost 0 bases and J 9 bases, leaving 12 bases between the germline ends. The germline gives CDR1 MNHEY, CDR2 SVGAGI. The CDR3 covers 14 residues.